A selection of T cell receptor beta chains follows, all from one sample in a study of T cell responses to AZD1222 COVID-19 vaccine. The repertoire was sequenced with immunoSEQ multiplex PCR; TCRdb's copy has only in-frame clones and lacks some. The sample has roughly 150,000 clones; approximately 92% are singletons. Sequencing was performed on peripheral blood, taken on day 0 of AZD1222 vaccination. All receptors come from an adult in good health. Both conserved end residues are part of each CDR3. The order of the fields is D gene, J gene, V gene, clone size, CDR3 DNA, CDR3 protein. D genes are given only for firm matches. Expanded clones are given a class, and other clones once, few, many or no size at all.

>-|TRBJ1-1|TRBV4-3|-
TGCGCCAGCAGCCCCAGCGTGGGTTTTGAAGCTTTCTTT
CASSPSVGFEAFF
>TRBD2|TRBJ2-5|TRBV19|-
TGTGCCAGTAGTATACCGGCTAGCGGGAACTCCCCCCAGTACTTC
CASSIPASGNSPQYF
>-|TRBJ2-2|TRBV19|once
TGTGCCAGTAGTATAGTCCCCGATAACACCGGGGAGCTGTTTTTT
CASSIVPDNTGELFF
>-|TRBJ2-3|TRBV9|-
TGTGCCAGCAGCCCACAAAACTCGGATACGCAGTATTTT
CASSPQNSDTQYF
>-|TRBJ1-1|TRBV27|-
TGTGCCAGCAGTTCCCCAGCCGACATGAACACTGAAGCTTTCTTT
CASSSPADMNTEAFF
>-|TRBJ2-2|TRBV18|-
TGTGCCAGCTCACCAGGGCGGGAGAACACCGGGGAGCTGTTTTTT
CASSPGRENTGELFF
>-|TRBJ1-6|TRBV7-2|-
TGTGCCAGCAGCTTAAGGGCCGGCTCCTATAATTCACCCCTCCACTTT
CASSLRAGSYNSPLHF
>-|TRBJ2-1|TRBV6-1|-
TGTGCCAGCAGTGTGTTCGGCGGGACAAACTACAATGAGCAGTTCTTC
CASSVFGGTNYNEQFF
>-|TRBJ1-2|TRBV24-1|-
TGTGCCACCAGTGATCCGACTAAACTATGGGGAGGCTACACCTTC
CATSDPTKLWGGYTF
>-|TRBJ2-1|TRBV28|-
TGTGCCAGCAGTCCGCAGGGGTGGGTCAATGAGCAGTTCTTC
CASSPQGWVNEQFF
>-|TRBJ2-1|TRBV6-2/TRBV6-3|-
TGTGCCAGCAGTTACTCGATACGGGACATGACTACCAGCTCCTACAATGAGCAGTTCTTC
CASSYSIRDMTTSSYNEQFF
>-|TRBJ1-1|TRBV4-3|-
TGCGCCAGCAGCCAGGGGGCGGGGAACACTGAAGCTTTCTTT
CASSQGAGNTEAFF
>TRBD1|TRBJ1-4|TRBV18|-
TGTGCCAGCTCACGGACAGGGGCTACTAATGAAAAACTGTTTTTT
CASSRTGATNEKLFF
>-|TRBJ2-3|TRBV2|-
TGTGCCAGCAGGAGGGGGACTCCTAGCACAGATACGCAGTATTTT
CASRRGTPSTDTQYF
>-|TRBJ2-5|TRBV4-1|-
TGCGCCAGCAGCCAAACTAGGGGGGAGACCCAGTACTTC
CASSQTRGETQYF
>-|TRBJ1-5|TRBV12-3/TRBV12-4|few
TGTGCCAGCAGTTTAGGGTTGAGGCCCCAGCATTTT
CASSLGLRPQHF
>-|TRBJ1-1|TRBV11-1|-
TGTGCCAGCAGCTTAGTCAAGAACACTGAAGCTTTCTTT
CASSLVKNTEAFF
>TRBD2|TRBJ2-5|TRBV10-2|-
TGCGCCAGCAGTGATTCGAAGGGAGCGGGGGGTCAAGAGACCCAGTACTTC
CASSDSKGAGGQETQYF
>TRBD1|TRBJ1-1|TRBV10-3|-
TGTGCCATCGGGGGGGACAGGGACCCTGTTACTGAAGCTTTCTTT
CAIGGDRDPVTEAFF
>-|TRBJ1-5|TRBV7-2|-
TGTGCCAGCAGCTTTTCCAGGGGTTCGGGGCAGCCCCAGCATTTT
CASSFSRGSGQPQHF
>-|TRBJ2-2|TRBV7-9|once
TGTGCCAGCAGCCTCCTTGCCGGATACACCGGGGAGCTGTTTTTT
CASSLLAGYTGELFF
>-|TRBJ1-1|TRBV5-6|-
TGTGCCAGCAGCTTTTGGGTATTGAACACTGAAGCTTTCTTT
CASSFWVLNTEAFF
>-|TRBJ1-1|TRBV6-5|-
TGTGCCAGCAGTTCCGACATAAGGAGAGGTTCTGAAGCTTTCTTT
CASSSDIRRGSEAFF
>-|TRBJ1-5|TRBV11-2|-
TGTGCCAGCAGCCCCGCTCCCTGGAGGGCCCAGCATTTT
CASSPAPWRAQHF
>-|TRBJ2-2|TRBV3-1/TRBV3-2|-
TGTGCCAGCAGCCAATTTTCGAGCGGGGAGCTGTTTTTT
CASSQFSSGELFF
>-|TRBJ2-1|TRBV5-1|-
TGCGCCAGCAGCTTCGTCGGTAGCGGCCACAATGAGCAGTTCTTC
CASSFVGSGHNEQFF
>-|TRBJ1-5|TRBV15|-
TGTGCCACCAGCAGAGTCGGCAATCAGCCCCAGCATTTT
CATSRVGNQPQHF
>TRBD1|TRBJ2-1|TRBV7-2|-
TGTGCCAGCAGCTTAAGCCCCCTGCAGGGGGCGCAAGAGCAGTTCTTC
CASSLSPLQGAQEQFF
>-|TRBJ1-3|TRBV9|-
TGTGCCAGCGGGATGGGGAACTCTGGAAACACCATATATTTT
CASGMGNSGNTIYF
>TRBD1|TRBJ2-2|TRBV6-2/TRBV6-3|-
TGTGCCAGCAGTACAGGGGCTAGCGGGGAGCTGTTTTTT
CASSTGASGELFF
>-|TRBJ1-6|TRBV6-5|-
TGTGCCAGCCGGCCGGGCCTGGGTAATTCACCCCTCCACTTT
CASRPGLGNSPLHF
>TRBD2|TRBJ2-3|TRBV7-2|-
TGTGCCAGCAGCTCCCCATTAGGGACTAGCGGATGGGCAGATACGCAGTATTTT
CASSSPLGTSGWADTQYF
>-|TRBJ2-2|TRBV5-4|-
TGTGCCAGCAGCCGGGGCCCGAACACCGGGGAGCTGTTTTTT
CASSRGPNTGELFF
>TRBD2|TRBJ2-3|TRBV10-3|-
TGTGCCATCAGCCAGCGGGAGGGCACAGATACGCAGTATTTT
CAISQREGTDTQYF
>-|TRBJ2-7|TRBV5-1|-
TGCGCCAGCAGCTTGGAAATAGGAGGGTACGAGCAGTACTTC
CASSLEIGGYEQYF
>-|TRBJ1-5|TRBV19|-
TGTGCCAGTAGTTTGCGGGATAGCAATCAGCCCCAGCATTTT
CASSLRDSNQPQHF
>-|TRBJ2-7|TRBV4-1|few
TGCGCCAGCAGCCAAGACCGGGCAGGGGACATCTCCTACGAGCAGTACTTC
CASSQDRAGDISYEQYF
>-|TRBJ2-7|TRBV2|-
TGTGCCAGCAGTGGCGTGACAGGCTTTTCCTACGAGCAGTACTTC
CASSGVTGFSYEQYF
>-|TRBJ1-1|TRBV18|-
TGTGCCAGCTCACTAACTCAGGGCCAGGGCAACACTGAAGCTTTCTTT
CASSLTQGQGNTEAFF
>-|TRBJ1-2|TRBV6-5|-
TGTGCCTGCTCTTCTCCCTATGGCTACACCTTC
CACSSPYGYTF
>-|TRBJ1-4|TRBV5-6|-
TGTGCCAGCAGCTTGCTCAGCCTTAATGAAAAACTGTTTTTT
CASSLLSLNEKLFF